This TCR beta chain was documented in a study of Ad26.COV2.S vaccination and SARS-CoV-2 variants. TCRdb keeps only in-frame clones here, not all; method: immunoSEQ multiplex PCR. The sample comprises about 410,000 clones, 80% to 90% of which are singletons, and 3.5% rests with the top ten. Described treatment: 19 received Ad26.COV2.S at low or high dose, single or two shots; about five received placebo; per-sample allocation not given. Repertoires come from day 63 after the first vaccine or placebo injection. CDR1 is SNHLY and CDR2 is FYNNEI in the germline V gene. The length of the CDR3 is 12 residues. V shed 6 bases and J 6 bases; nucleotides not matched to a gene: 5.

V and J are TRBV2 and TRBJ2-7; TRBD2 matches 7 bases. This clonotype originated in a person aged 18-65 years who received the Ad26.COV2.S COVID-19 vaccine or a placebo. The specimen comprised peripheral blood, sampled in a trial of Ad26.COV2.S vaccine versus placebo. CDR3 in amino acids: CASSLREGEQYF. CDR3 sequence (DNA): TGTGCCAGCAGCCTCAGGGAGGGCGAGCAGTACTTC.